This entry is about one TCR beta chain. The specificity of this receptor is unknown. A much larger clonotype is one base distant, so this may be a read error. Sample treatment or condition, as interpreted from the label and publication: in vitro stimulation with specific CMV peptide epitopes to enrich CMV-specific T cells. CDR1 SGHTA and CDR2 FQGNSA are derived from the germline V gene. The CDR3 runs 15 amino acids, cysteine and phenylalanine included. The CDR3 DNA has 45 bases and is translated from base 1. This entry is derived from a study of T cell repertoires in cytomegalovirus infection (dated by TCRdb to about 2019). For the study in its entirety: Alongside well-studied HLA-B-restricted epitopes, the peptide stimulations were aimed at recently identified HLA-C-restricted CMV epitopes, whose presentation resists viral immunomodulation. The HLA type of each donor mattered for the analysis, because public TCR beta signatures pointed to carriage of CMV infection along with the matching HLA type.

Summary of the overall study and its limitations: Carriers of CMV infection plus the relevant HLA type were discriminated by the cumulative frequency of public TCR beta family members in the study cohort and in an independent roughly 320-donor cohort. The ex vivo response was dominated by HLA-C-restricted CMV-specific TCR beta clonotypes, and the single most frequent clonotype in two of eight donors was supplied by these HLA-C-restricted clonotypes.

Sequencing took place on an Illumina HiSeq 1500. Starting from the raw public reads, TCRdb applied fastp trimming at Q25, assembled clones with MiXCR and retained in-frame beta chains. Rows merge per CDR3 protein into single entries with the most common DNA and genes. This sample gives roughly 310,000 distinct CDR3 sequences in total; roughly 29% of them show up just once. Of the sample, roughly 20% falls within the top ten clones. The sequence was obtained from a human donor in good health (CMV status not recorded). Some clones in this sample may be carry-over from other donors' samples. Sequenced here: cultured PBMCs, sampled from culture after CMV antigen stimulation. Recombination connected TRBV7-2 to TRBJ2-5, with the D call perhaps TRBD1 or TRBD2, each one matching 5 bases. For the CDR3, the sequence is CASSGSGRDEETLYF. The DNA sequence follows: TGTGCCAGCAGCGGGAGTGGAAGGGACGAAGAGACCCTGTACTTC.